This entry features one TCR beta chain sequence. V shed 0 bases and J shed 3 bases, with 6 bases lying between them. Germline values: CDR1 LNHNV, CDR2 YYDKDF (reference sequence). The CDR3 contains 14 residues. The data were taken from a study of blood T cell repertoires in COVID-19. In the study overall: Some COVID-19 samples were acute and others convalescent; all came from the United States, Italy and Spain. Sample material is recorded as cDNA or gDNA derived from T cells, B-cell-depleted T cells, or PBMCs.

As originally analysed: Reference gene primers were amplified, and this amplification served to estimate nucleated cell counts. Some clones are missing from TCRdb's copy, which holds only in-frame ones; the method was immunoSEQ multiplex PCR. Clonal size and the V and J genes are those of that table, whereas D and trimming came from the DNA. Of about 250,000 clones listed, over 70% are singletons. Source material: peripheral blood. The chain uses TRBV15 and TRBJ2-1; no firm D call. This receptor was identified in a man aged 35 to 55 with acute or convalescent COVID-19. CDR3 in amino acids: CATSREASYNEQFF. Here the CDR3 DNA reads TGTGCCACCAGCAGAGAGGCCAGCTACAATGAGCAGTTCTTC.